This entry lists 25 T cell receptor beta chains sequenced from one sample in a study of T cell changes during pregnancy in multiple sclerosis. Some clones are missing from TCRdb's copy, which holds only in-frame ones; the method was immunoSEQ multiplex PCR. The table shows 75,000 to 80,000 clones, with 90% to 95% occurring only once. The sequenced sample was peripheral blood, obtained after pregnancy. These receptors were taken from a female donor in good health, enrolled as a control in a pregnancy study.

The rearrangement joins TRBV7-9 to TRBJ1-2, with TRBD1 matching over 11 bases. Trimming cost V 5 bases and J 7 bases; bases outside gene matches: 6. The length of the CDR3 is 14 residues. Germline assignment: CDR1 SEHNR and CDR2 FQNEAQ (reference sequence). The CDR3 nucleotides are TGTGCCAGCAGCGCGGGACAGGGGGGTTCTGGCTACACCTTC. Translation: CASSAGQGGSGYTF.

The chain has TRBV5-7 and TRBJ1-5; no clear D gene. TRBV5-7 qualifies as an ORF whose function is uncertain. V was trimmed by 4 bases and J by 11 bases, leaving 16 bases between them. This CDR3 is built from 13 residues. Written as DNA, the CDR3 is TGTGCCAGCAGCACCCGGTCGGTCCGGTCCCAGCATTTT. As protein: CASSTRSVRSQHF.

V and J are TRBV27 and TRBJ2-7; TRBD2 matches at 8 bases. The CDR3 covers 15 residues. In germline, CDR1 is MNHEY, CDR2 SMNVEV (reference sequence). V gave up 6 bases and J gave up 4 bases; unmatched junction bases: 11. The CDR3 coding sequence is TGTGCCAGCAGCCTAACCAGCGGGAGTGGGTACGAGCAGTACTTC. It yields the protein CASSLTSGSGYEQYF.

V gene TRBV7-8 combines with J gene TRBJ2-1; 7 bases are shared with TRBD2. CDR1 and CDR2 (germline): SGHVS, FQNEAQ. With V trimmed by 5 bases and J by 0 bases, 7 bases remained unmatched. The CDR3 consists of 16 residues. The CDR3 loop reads CASSRRPGGSYNEQFF. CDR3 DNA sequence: TGTGCCAGCAGCCGCCGCCCGGGGGGCTCCTACAATGAGCAGTTCTTC.

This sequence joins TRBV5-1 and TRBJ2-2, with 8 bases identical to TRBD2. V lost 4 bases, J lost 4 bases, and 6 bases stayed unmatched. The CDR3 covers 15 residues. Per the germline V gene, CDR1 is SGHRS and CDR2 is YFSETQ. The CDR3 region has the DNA TGCGCCAGCAGCGCACCGGGGGGGAGCACCGGGGAGCTGTTTTTT. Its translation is CASSAPGGSTGELFF. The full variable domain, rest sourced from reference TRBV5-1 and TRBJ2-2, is KAGVTQTPRYLIKTRGQQVTLSCSPISGHRSVSWYQQTPGQGLQFLFEYFSETQRNKGNFPGRFSGRQFSNSRSEMNVSTLELGDSALYLCASSAPGGSTGELFFGEGSRLTVL.

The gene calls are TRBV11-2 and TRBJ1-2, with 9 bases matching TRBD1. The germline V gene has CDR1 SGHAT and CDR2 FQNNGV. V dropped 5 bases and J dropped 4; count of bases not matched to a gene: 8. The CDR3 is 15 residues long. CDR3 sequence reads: CASSPAGQGSYGYTF. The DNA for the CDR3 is TGTGCCAGCAGCCCGGCGGGACAGGGTTCCTATGGCTACACCTTC.

The CDR3 nucleotides read TGCAGCGTTGAGTCAGGGCGGGGGGTTGGGGAGCAGTTCTTC. It translates to CSVESGRGVGEQFF. The rearrangement joins TRBV29-1 to TRBJ2-1, with 8 positions matching TRBD2. The CDR3 covers 14 residues. After removal of 3 bases from V and 10 bases from J, the junction contained 11 bases not matched to a gene. Looked up from germline, CDR1 is SQVTM and CDR2 is ANQGSEA.

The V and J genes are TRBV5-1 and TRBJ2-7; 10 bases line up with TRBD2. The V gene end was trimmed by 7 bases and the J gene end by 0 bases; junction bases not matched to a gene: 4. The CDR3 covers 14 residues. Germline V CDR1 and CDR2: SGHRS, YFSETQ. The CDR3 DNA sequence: TGCGCCAGCCAGACTAGCGGGCTCTCCTACGAGCAGTACTTC. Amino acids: CASQTSGLSYEQYF.

This CDR3 is CASSSGGVGYTF. The CDR3 DNA sequence: TGTGCCAGCAGCTCGGGGGGCGTTGGCTACACCTTC. This rearrangement joins TRBV13 to TRBJ1-2, with D perhaps TRBD1 (6 bases). CDR1 and CDR2 (germline): PRHDT, FYEKMQ (reference sequence). Trimming pared 4 bases from V and 7 bases from J, leaving 10 bases between. CDR3 length: 12 residues.

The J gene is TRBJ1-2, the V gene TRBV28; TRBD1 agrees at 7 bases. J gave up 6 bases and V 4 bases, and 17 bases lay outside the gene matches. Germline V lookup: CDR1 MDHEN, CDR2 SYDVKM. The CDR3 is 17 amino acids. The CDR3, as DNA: TGTGCCAGCAGTTCCTTCACCAAATTACAGGGGCGGCATGGCTACACCTTC. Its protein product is CASSSFTKLQGRHGYTF.

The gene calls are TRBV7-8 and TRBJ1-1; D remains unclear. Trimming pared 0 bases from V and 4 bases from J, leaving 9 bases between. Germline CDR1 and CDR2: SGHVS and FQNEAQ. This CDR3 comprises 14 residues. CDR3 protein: CASSLASASTEAFF. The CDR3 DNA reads TGTGCCAGCAGCTTAGCATCCGCTAGCACTGAAGCTTTCTTT.

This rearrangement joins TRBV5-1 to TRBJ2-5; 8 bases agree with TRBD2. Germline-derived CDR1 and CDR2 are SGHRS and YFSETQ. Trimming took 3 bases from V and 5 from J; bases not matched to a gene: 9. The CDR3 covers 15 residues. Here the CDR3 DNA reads TGCGCCAGCAGCTCAGCCGGGACTAGTTCGGAGACCCAGTACTTC. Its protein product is CASSSAGTSSETQYF.

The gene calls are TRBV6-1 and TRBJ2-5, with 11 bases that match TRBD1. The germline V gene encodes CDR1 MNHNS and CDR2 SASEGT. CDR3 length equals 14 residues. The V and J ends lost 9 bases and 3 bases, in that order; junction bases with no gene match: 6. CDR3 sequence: CASGDRGGKETQYF. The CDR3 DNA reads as TGTGCCAGTGGGGACAGGGGGGGAAAAGAGACCCAGTACTTC.

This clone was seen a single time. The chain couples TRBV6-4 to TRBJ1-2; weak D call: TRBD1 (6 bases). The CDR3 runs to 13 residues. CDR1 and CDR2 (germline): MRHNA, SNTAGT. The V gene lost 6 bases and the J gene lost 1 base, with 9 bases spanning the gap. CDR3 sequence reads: CASSEGDNYGYTF. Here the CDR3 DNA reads TGTGCCAGCAGCGAGGGGGATAACTATGGCTACACCTTC.

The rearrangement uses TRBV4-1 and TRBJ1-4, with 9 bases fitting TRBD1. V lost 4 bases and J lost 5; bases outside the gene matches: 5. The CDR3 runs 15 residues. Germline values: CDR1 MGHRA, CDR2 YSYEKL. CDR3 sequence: CASSPAGTGNEKLFF. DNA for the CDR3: TGCGCCAGCAGCCCAGCCGGGACAGGGAATGAAAAACTGTTTTTT.

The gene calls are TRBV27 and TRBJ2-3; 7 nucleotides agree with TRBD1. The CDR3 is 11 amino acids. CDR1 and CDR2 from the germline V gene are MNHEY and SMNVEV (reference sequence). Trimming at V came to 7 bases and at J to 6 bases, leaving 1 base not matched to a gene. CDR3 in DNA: TGTGCCAGCAAACAGGGGGATACGCAGTATTTT. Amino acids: CASKQGDTQYF.

The chain's CDR3 is CASRIRSREYGTDTQYF. The CDR3 nucleotides are TGTGCCAGCAGGATCCGATCGAGGGAGTACGGCACAGATACGCAGTATTTT. The chain recombines TRBV27 with TRBJ2-3; D might be TRBD2 (5 bases). V lost 6 bases and J 1 base, leaving 20 bases between the germline ends. The CDR3 runs to 17 residues. Germline loops: CDR1 MNHEY, CDR2 SMNVEV (reference sequence).

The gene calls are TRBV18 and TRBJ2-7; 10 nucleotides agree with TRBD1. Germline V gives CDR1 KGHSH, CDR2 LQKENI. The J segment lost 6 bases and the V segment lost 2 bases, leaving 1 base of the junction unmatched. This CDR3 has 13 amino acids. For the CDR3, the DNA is TGTGCCAGCTCACCAAGGACAGGGGGCGAGCAGTACTTC. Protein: CASSPRTGGEQYF.

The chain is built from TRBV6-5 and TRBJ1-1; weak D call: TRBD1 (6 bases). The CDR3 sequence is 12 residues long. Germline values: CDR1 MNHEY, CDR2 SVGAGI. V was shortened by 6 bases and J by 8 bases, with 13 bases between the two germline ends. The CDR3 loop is CASSFLGAEAFF. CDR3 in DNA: TGTGCCAGCAGCTTTTTGGGGGCAGAAGCTTTCTTT.

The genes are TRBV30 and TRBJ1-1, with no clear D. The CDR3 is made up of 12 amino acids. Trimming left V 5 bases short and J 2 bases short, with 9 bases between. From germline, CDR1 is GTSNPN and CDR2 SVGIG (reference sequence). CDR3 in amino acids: CAWRRANTEAFF. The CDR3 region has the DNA TGTGCCTGGCGGAGGGCCAACACTGAAGCTTTCTTT.

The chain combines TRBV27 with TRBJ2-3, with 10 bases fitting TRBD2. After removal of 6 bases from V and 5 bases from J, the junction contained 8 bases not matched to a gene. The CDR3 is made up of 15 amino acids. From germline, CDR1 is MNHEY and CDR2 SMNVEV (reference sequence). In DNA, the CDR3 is TGTGCCAGCAGCCCCCTAGCGGGAGTTGTAGATACGCAGTATTTT. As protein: CASSPLAGVVDTQYF.

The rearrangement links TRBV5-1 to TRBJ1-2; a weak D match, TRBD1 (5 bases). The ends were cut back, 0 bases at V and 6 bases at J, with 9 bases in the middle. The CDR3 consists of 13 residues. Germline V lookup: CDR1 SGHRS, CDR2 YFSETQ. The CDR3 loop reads CASSLGAGHGYTF. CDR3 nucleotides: TGCGCCAGCAGCTTGGGAGCGGGGCATGGCTACACCTTC.

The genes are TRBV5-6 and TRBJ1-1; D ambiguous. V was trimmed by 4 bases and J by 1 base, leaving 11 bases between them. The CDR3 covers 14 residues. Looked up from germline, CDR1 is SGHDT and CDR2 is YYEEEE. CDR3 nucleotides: TGTGCCAGCAGCCTAAAAAACGGGAACACTGAAGCTTTCTTT. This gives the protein CASSLKNGNTEAFF.

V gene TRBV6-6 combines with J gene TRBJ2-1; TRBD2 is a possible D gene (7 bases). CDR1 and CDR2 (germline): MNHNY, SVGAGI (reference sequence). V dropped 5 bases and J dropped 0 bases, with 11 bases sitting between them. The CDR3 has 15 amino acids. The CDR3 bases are TGTGCCAGCAGTAAAGGGGGGGGCTCCTACAATGAGCAGTTCTTC. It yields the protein CASSKGGGSYNEQFF.

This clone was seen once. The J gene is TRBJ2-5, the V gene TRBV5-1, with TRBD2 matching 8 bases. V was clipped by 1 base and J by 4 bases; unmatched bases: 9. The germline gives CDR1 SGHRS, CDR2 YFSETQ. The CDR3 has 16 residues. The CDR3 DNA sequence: TGCGCCAGCAGCTTGCCCCATCTGACTAGCGCAGAGACCCAGTACTTC. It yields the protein CASSLPHLTSAETQYF. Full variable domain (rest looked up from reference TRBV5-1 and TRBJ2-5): KAGVTQTPRYLIKTRGQQVTLSCSPISGHRSVSWYQQTPGQGLQFLFEYFSETQRNKGNFPGRFSGRQFSNSRSEMNVSTLELGDSALYLCASSLPHLTSAETQYFGPGTRLLVL.